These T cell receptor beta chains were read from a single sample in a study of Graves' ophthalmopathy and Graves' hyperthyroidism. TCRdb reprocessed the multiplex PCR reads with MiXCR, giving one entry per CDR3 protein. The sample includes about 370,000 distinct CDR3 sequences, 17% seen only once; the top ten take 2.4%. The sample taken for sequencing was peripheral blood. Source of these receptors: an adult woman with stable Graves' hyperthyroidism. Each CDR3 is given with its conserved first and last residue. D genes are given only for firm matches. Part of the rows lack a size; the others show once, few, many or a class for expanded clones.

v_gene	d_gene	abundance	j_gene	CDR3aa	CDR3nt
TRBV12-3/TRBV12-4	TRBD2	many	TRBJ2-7	CASSTLAGGIYEQYF	TGTGCCAGCAGCACCTTAGCGGGAGGCATCTACGAGCAGTACTTC
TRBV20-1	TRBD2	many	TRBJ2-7	CSARMGLARSVRDEQYF	TGCAGTGCTAGGATGGGACTAGCGAGGTCTGTAAGGGACGAGCAGTACTTC
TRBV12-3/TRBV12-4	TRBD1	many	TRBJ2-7	CASRPAGQGSYEQYF	TGTGCCAGCAGGCCCGCCGGACAGGGTTCCTACGAGCAGTACTTC
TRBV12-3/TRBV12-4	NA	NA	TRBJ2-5	CASSSDQETLYF	TGTGCCAGCAGTTCTGATCAAGAGACCCTGTACTTC
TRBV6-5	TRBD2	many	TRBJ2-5	CASSSSRLAGEETQYF	TGTGCCAGCAGTTCGAGTCGACTAGCGGGAGAAGAGACCCAGTACTTC
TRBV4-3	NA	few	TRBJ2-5	CASSRRGGMETQYF	TGCGCCAGCAGCCGAAGAGGAGGGATGGAGACCCAGTACTTC
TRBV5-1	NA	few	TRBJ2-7	CASSRREIKGELLYEQYF	TGCGCCAGCAGCAGACGGGAAATAAAAGGAGAGTTGCTTTACGAGCAGTACTTC
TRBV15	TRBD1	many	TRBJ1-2	CATSLGAGQGNGYTF	TGTGCCACCAGCCTAGGGGCAGGACAGGGTAATGGCTACACCTTC
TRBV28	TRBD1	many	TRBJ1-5	CASSTPGQGNQPQHF	TGTGCCAGCAGTACACCGGGACAGGGGAATCAGCCCCAGCATTTT
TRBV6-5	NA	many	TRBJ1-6	CASLGSQVASPLHF	TGTGCCAGCCTGGGGTCCCAGGTTGCTTCACCCCTCCACTTT
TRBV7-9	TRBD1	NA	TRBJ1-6	CASSPGTGDQSF	TGTGCCAGCAGCCCCGGGACAGGGGACCAGTCTTTT
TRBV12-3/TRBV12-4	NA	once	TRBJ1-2	CASSTGQGYTF	TGTGCCAGCAGTACGGGTCAAGGCTACACCTTC
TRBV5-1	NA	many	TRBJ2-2	CASRGKDSRGTGYTGELFF	TGCGCCAGCAGGGGAAAGGACAGTCGTGGTACGGGTTACACCGGGGAGCTGTTTTTT
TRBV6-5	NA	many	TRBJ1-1	CASSYGGPVAEAFF	TGTGCCAGCAGTTACGGTGGCCCTGTCGCTGAAGCTTTCTTT
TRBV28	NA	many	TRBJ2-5	CASSSATGAGETQYF	TGTGCCAGCAGTTCGGCCACGGGGGCGGGGGAGACCCAGTACTTC
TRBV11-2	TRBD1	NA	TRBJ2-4	CASSYPPGGAKNIQYF	TGTGCCAGCAGCTACCCCCCAGGGGGAGCCAAAAACATTCAGTACTTC
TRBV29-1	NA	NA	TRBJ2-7	CSVERGSPYEQYF	TGCAGCGTTGAGAGGGGTTCCCCCTACGAGCAGTACTTC
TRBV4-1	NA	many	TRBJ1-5	CASSRRVATAFRNQPQHF	TGCGCCAGCAGCCGGAGGGTTGCAACAGCCTTTCGGAATCAGCCCCAGCATTTT
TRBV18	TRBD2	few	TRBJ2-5	CASSPGLAGALETQYF	TGTGCCAGCTCACCGGGACTAGCGGGAGCCCTCGAGACCCAGTACTTC
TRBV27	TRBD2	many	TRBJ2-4	CASSFSGLAGGIAKNIQYF	TGTGCCAGCAGTTTTTCGGGACTAGCGGGAGGAATAGCCAAAAACATTCAGTACTTC
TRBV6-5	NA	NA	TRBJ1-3	CASSYQTAASGNTIYF	TGTGCCAGCAGTTATCAGACAGCCGCCTCTGGAAACACCATATATTTT
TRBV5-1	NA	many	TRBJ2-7	CASSLQGVGYEQYF	TGCGCCAGCAGCTTGCAAGGGGTCGGCTACGAGCAGTACTTC
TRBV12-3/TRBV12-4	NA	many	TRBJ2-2	CASSLVAANTGELFF	TGTGCCAGCAGTTTAGTGGCGGCGAACACCGGGGAGCTGTTTTTT
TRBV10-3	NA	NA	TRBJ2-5	CAILPGRGWQWKTQYF	TGTGCCATCTTACCCGGTCGGGGCTGGCAATGGAAGACCCAGTACTTC
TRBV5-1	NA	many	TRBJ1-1	CASSPNRVSEAFF	TGCGCCAGCAGCCCAAACAGGGTTAGTGAAGCTTTCTTT
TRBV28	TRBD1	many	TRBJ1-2	CASRKGQGVRYYGYTF	TGTGCCAGCAGAAAGGGACAGGGGGTCCGGTACTATGGCTACACCTTC
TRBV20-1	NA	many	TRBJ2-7	CSAQSPGVDEQYF	TGCAGTGCCCAGAGTCCAGGGGTGGACGAGCAGTACTTC
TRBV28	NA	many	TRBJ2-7	CASSPDQPRGEQYF	TGTGCCAGCAGTCCGGATCAGCCTCGAGGGGAGCAGTACTTC
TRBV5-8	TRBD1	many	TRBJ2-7	CASTTGGGSAYEQYF	TGTGCCAGCACAACAGGGGGAGGTTCGGCCTACGAGCAGTACTTC
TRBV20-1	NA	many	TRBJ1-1	CSARDSVTEAFF	TGCAGTGCTAGAGATTCGGTCACTGAAGCTTTCTTT
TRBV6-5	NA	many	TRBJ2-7	CASCSGAYEQYF	TGTGCCAGCTGTTCCGGGGCCTACGAGCAGTACTTC
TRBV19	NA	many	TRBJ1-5	CASSQGRLSNQPQHF	TGTGCCAGTAGTCAGGGGCGTTTGAGCAATCAGCCCCAGCATTTT